Listed below are T cell receptor beta chains from one sample, sequenced in a study of cytomegalovirus exposure and HLA in healthy donors. The table came from immunoSEQ multiplex PCR; TCRdb's copy has only in-frame clones and leaves some out. The data contain around 180,000 clones, 87% of them singletons. Material: PBMCs. The receptors were sampled from a girl under three years old in good health and CMV-seronegative. The CDR3 runs from the conserved cysteine through the conserved F or W. D genes are given only for firm matches. Where a row states a size, it is once, few, many or the class of an expanded clone; other rows omit it.

TRBJ1-1,.,.,TRBV5-1,CASTRSLNTEAFF,TGCGCCAGCACGAGGTCCTTGAACACTGAAGCTTTCTTT
TRBJ2-7,once,.,TRBV30,CAWSSEGGRSYEQYF,TGTGCCTGGAGTTCGGAGGGAGGCAGAAGCTACGAGCAGTACTTC
TRBJ2-1,.,.,TRBV9,CASSVGGTPYYNEQFF,TGTGCCAGCAGCGTAGGGGGGACTCCCTATTACAATGAGCAGTTCTTC
TRBJ2-5,.,TRBD2,TRBV2,CASSQTLAGAQETQYF,TGTGCCAGCAGTCAAACATTAGCGGGGGCCCAAGAGACCCAGTACTTC
TRBJ1-2,once,.,TRBV30,CAWSVKGLEGYTF,TGTGCCTGGAGTGTAAAAGGTCTAGAAGGCTACACCTTC
TRBJ2-5,.,.,TRBV7-3,CASSSRGPAGLETQYF,TGTGCCAGCAGCTCTCGCGGACCCGCGGGGTTAGAGACCCAGTACTTC
TRBJ2-1,.,.,TRBV7-2,CASSPPVRNEQFF,TGTGCCAGCAGCCCTCCGGTTCGCAATGAGCAGTTCTTC
TRBJ1-1,.,.,TRBV2,CASSGTPNTEAFF,TGTGCCAGCAGCGGGACACCGAACACTGAAGCTTTCTTT
TRBJ1-5,.,.,TRBV19,CASNLEQNQPQHF,TGTGCCAGTAATCTGGAGCAAAATCAGCCCCAGCATTTT
TRBJ1-2,.,TRBD1,TRBV14,CASSWGQVDGYTF,TGTGCCAGCAGCTGGGGACAGGTGGATGGCTACACCTTC
TRBJ2-1,.,.,TRBV11-2,CASSSSGFEQFF,TGTGCCAGCAGCTCTAGTGGTTTTGAGCAGTTCTTC
TRBJ1-1,.,TRBD1,TRBV14,CASSHSGQGSEAFF,TGTGCCAGCAGCCACTCGGGACAGGGTAGCGAAGCTTTCTTT
TRBJ2-2,once,.,TRBV19,CASSPPGLSRSSTGELFF,TGTGCCAGTAGTCCCCCGGGACTTAGCAGGAGCAGCACCGGGGAGCTGTTTTTT
TRBJ2-1,.,TRBD2,TRBV9,CASSPSGGYNEQFF,TGTGCCAGCAGCCCTAGCGGGGGGTACAATGAGCAGTTCTTC
TRBJ1-1,.,.,TRBV9,CASSVSRNTEAFF,TGTGCCAGCAGCGTATCGAGGAACACTGAAGCTTTCTTT
TRBJ2-7,.,.,TRBV5-1,CASSLDADYEQYF,TGCGCCAGCAGCTTGGACGCAGACTACGAGCAGTACTTC
TRBJ2-1,.,TRBD2,TRBV11-3,CASSLTSGGADEQFF,TGTGCCAGCAGCTTAACTAGCGGGGGGGCTGATGAGCAGTTCTTC
TRBJ1-6,.,.,TRBV5-6,CASSNRDSPLHF,TGTGCCAGCAGCAACAGGGATTCACCCCTCCACTTT
TRBJ2-5,.,.,TRBV25-1,CASSGGDSQETQYF,TGTGCCAGCAGTGGGGGGGACAGTCAAGAGACCCAGTACTTC
TRBJ2-5,.,TRBD2,TRBV18,CASSPRGEVETQYF,TGTGCCAGCTCACCGCGGGGGGAGGTAGAGACCCAGTACTTC
TRBJ2-7,.,TRBD1,TRBV4-1,CASSQLPGQGAYEQYF,TGCGCCAGCAGCCAACTGCCGGGACAGGGGGCCTACGAGCAGTACTTC
TRBJ2-5,.,.,TRBV2,CASSERGETQYF,TGTGCCAGCAGTGAGCGGGGAGAGACCCAGTACTTC
TRBJ2-3,.,.,TRBV2,CATVRGGGTDTQYF,TGTGCCACCGTAAGGGGGGGAGGGACAGATACGCAGTATTTT
TRBJ2-7,.,.,TRBV25-1,CASSEGVWNYEQYF,TGTGCCAGCAGTGAAGGAGTGTGGAACTACGAGCAGTACTTC
TRBJ1-1,.,.,TRBV7-3,CASSLELNTEAFF,TGTGCCAGCAGCCTCGAACTAAACACTGAAGCTTTCTTT
TRBJ2-3,.,.,TRBV20-1,CSAYTDTQYF,TGCAGTGCTTATACAGATACGCAGTATTTT
TRBJ2-3,once,.,TRBV15,CATSRDGGADTQYF,TGTGCCACCAGCAGAGACGGGGGAGCAGATACGCAGTATTTT
TRBJ2-1,.,.,TRBV6-4,CASSPDSYNEQFF,TGTGCCAGCAGCCCAGACAGCTACAATGAGCAGTTCTTC
TRBJ2-7,.,TRBD1,TRBV5-4,CASRRTGGTYEQYF,TGTGCCAGCAGGAGGACAGGGGGGACCTACGAGCAGTACTTC
TRBJ1-2,once,.,TRBV30,CAWSSPTGIYGYTF,TGTGCCTGGAGTTCCCCCACAGGAATCTATGGCTACACCTTC
TRBJ2-3,.,.,TRBV7-6,CASSLAPMRDTQYF,TGTGCCAGCAGCTTAGCGCCCATGAGGGATACGCAGTATTTT
TRBJ1-1,few,TRBD1,TRBV7-2,CASSWDRGSTEAFF,TGTGCCAGCAGCTGGGACAGGGGTTCCACTGAAGCTTTCTTT
TRBJ1-3,.,TRBD1,TRBV4-3,CASSPTGRSGNTIYF,TGCGCCAGCAGCCCGACAGGGCGCTCTGGAAACACCATATATTTT
TRBJ2-3,.,TRBD2,TRBV2,CASSRTSGGATDTQYF,TGTGCCAGCAGCCGGACTAGCGGGGGGGCCACAGATACGCAGTATTTT
TRBJ2-1,.,.,TRBV19,CASSILPPGSEGYNEQFF,TGTGCCAGTAGTATACTACCCCCCGGAAGTGAGGGATACAATGAGCAGTTCTTC
TRBJ1-1,.,TRBD1,TRBV19,CASSPGDRAITEAFF,TGTGCCAGTAGTCCTGGGGACAGGGCTATCACTGAAGCTTTCTTT
TRBJ1-4,once,.,TRBV7-9,CSTTNAGGNNEKLFF,TGTTCCACCACTAATGCGGGGGGGAACAATGAAAAACTGTTTTTT
TRBJ2-3,.,TRBD2,TRBV25-1,CASSEWVRTSKSVDTQYF,TGTGCCAGCAGTGAATGGGTGCGGACTAGCAAGTCGGTTGATACGCAGTATTTT
TRBJ2-1,.,TRBD2,TRBV5-6,CASSLDGLARHEQFF,TGTGCCAGCAGCTTGGACGGACTAGCGCGCCATGAGCAGTTCTTC